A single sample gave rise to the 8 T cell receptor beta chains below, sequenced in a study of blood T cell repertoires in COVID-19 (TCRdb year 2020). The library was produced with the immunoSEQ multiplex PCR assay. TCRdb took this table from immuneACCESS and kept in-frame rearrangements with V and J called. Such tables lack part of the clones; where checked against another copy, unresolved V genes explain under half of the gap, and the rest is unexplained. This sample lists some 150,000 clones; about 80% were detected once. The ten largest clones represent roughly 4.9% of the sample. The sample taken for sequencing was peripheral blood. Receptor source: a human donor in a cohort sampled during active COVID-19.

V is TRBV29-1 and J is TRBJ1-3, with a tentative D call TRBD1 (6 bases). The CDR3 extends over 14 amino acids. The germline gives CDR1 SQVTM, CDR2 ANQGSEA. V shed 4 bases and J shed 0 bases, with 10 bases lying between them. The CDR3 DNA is TGCAGCGTTGGCATACAGGGCTCTGGAAACACCATATATTTT. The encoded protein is CSVGIQGSGNTIYF.

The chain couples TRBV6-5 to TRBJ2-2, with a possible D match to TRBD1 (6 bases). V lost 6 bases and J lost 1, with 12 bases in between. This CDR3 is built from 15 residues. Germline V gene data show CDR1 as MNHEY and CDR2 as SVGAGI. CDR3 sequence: CASRDPGQNTGELFF. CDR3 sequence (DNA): TGTGCCAGCAGGGACCCGGGACAGAACACCGGGGAGCTGTTTTTT.

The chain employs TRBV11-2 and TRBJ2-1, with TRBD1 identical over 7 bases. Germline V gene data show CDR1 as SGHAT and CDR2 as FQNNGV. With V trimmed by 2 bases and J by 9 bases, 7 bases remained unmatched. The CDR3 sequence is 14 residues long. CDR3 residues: CASSLNPTGSEQFF. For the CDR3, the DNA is TGTGCCAGCAGCTTAAACCCGACAGGGAGTGAGCAGTTCTTC.

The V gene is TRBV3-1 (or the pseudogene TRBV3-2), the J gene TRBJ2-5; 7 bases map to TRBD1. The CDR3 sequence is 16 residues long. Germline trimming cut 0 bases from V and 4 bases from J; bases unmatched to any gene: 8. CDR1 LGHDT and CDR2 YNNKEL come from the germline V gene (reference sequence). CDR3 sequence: CASSQDRRTGGETQYF. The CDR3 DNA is TGTGCCAGCAGCCAAGATCGTCGGACAGGCGGAGAGACCCAGTACTTC.

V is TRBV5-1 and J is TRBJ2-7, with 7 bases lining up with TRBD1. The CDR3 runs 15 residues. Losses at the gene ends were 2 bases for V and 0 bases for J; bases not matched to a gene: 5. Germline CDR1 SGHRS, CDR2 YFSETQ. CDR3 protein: CASSFGTARSYEQYF. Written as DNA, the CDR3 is TGCGCCAGCAGCTTCGGGACAGCACGCTCCTACGAGCAGTACTTC. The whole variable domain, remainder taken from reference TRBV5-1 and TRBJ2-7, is KAGVTQTPRYLIKTRGQQVTLSCSPISGHRSVSWYQQTPGQGLQFLFEYFSETQRNKGNFPGRFSGRQFSNSRSEMNVSTLELGDSALYLCASSFGTARSYEQYFGPGTRLTVT.

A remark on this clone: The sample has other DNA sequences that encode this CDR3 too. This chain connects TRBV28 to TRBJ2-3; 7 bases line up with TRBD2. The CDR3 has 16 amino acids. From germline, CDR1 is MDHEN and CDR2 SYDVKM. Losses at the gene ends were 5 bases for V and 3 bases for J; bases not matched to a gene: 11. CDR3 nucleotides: TGTGCCAGCAGTCCGCCTGGGGGGGGTGGGACAGATACGCAGTATTTT. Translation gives CASSPPGGGGTDTQYF. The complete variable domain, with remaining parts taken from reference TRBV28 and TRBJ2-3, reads DVKVTQSSRYLVKRTGEKVFLECVQDMDHENMFWYRQDPGLGLRLIYFSYDVKMKEKGDIPEGYSVSREKKERFSLILESASTNQTSMYLCASSPPGGGGTDTQYFGPGTRLTVL.

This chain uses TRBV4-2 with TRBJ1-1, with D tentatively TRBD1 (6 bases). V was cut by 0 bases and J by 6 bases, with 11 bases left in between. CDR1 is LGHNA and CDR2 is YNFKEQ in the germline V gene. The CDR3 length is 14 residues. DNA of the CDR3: TGTGCCAGCAGCCAAGATAAGGGGGTCGCTGAAGCTTTCTTT. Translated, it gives CASSQDKGVAEAFF.

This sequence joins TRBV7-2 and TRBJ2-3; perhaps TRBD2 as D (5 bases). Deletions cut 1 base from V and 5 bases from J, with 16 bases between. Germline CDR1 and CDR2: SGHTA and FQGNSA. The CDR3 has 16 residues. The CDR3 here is CASSLGGWYAEDTQYF. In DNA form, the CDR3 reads TGTGCCAGCAGCTTAGGAGGGTGGTATGCAGAAGATACGCAGTATTTT.